The 27 T cell receptor beta chains below come from one sample, sequenced in a study of Ad26.COV2.S vaccination and SARS-CoV-2 variants. Stated treatment: approximately 18 received Ad26.COV2.S at low or high dose, single or two shots; several received placebo; per-sample allocation not given. Day 63 following the first vaccine or placebo injection was when the samples were taken. Using immunoSEQ multiplex PCR, the repertoire was profiled, and TCRdb retains in-frame clones only, with some absent. The sample contains about 460,000 clones, about 88% of which appear only once. This sample comprised peripheral blood, obtained in a trial of Ad26.COV2.S vaccine versus placebo. All receptors derive from a person aged 18-60 years who received the Ad26.COV2.S COVID-19 vaccine or a placebo.

This chain joins TRBV27 and TRBJ1-1; the match to TRBD1 covers 9 bases. Germline CDR1 is MNHEY and CDR2 is SMNVEV (reference sequence). The CDR3 is 16 residues long. V shed 1 base and J 3 bases; nucleotides not matched to a gene: 6. DNA of the CDR3: TGTGCCAGCAGTTTATATGGACAGGGGCGACACACTGAAGCTTTCTTT. It encodes CASSLYGQGRHTEAFF.

The V and J genes are TRBV28 and TRBJ2-7; TRBD2 matches at 9 bases. CDR3 size: 15 residues. Looked up from germline, CDR1 is MDHEN and CDR2 is SYDVKM. V trimming: 2 bases; J trimming: 0 bases; junction bases outside the gene matches: 2. CDR3 protein: CASSLLAGISYEQYF. The CDR3 DNA reads as TGTGCCAGCAGTTTACTAGCGGGAATCTCCTACGAGCAGTACTTC.

The CDR3 region has the DNA TGTGGCTGCCGGGCCACGCTACCAGATACGCAGTATTTT. It specifies CGCRATLPDTQYF. The chain uses TRBV6-5 and TRBJ2-3, with D hard to call. Germline-derived CDR1 and CDR2 are MNHEY and SVGAGI. The CDR3 totals 13 residues.

The table lists this clone with a count of one. The rearrangement uses TRBV7-8 and TRBJ2-7; unclear D gene. The germline gives CDR1 SGHVS, CDR2 FQNEAQ. The CDR3 contains 14 residues. The germline V and J ends were trimmed by 4 bases and 6 bases, with 16 bases remaining between them. The CDR3 coding sequence is TGTGCCAGCAGCTCTATGCTGGCCTCCCGCGAGCAGTACTTC. It encodes CASSSMLASREQYF.

This chain joins TRBV10-3 and TRBJ2-5; TRBD2 agrees at 9 bases. CDR1 and CDR2 from the germline V gene are ENHRY and SYGVKD. The CDR3 extends over 15 amino acids. Trimming at V came to 5 bases and at J to 3 bases, leaving 7 bases not matched to a gene. The CDR3 spells CAISWSGLAEETQYF. The CDR3 DNA is TGTGCCATCAGTTGGTCGGGACTAGCAGAAGAGACCCAGTACTTC.

V is TRBV19 and J is TRBJ2-2; D might be TRBD1 or TRBD2, each matching 5 bases. Trimming pared 10 bases from V and 0 bases from J, leaving 18 bases between. Germline-derived CDR1 and CDR2 are LNHDA and SQIVND (reference sequence). CDR3 length equals 16 residues. CDR3 sequence: CATGEGRWSNTGELFF. The DNA for the CDR3 is TGTGCCACCGGAGAGGGGAGATGGTCGAACACCGGGGAGCTGTTTTTT.

The chain carries TRBV7-9 and TRBJ1-6, with D maybe TRBD1 (5 bases). The CDR3 covers 15 residues. With 2 bases removed from V and 12 bases from J, the gap between germline ends came to 17 bases. Germline lookup yields CDR1 SEHNR and CDR2 FQNEAQ (reference sequence). The CDR3 DNA reads as TGTGCCAGCAGCTTAACTCAAGGGCGAGGGGAACCCCTCCACTTT. This translates into CASSLTQGRGEPLHF.

This chain links TRBV5-5 with TRBJ2-2; a possible D gene is TRBD2 (5 bases). Trimming took off 0 bases at V and 3 bases at J, with 12 bases between the two ends. The CDR3 covers 16 residues. Germline V CDR1 and CDR2: SGHKS, YYEKEE (reference sequence). CDR3 sequence reads: CASSLARELYTGELFF. As DNA, the CDR3 is TGTGCCAGCAGCTTGGCCCGGGAACTCTACACCGGGGAGCTGTTTTTT.

The chain carries TRBV6-5 and TRBJ1-5; perhaps TRBD1 as D (6 bases). Germline V lookup: CDR1 MNHEY, CDR2 SVGAGI. The CDR3 consists of 14 residues. V was trimmed by 6 bases and J by 3 bases, leaving 12 bases between them. CDR3 sequence: CASRATGTNQPQHF. For the CDR3, the DNA is TGTGCCAGCAGAGCCACAGGGACCAATCAGCCCCAGCATTTT.

This chain uses TRBV4-3 with TRBJ1-5; 8 bases align to TRBD1. Germline values: CDR1 LGHNA, CDR2 YSLEER. With V trimmed by 5 bases and J by 7 bases, 7 bases remained unmatched. The CDR3 sequence is 14 residues long. In DNA form, the CDR3 reads TGCGCCAGCAGCGCCCGACAGGGGACCCAGCCCCAGCATTTT. It specifies CASSARQGTQPQHF.

This clone was counted a single time. The chain employs TRBV3-1 (or the pseudogene TRBV3-2) and TRBJ1-2, with a tentative D call TRBD1 (5 bases). The V end lost 1 base, the J end lost 7 bases, and 13 bases lay between the germline ends. This CDR3 comprises 14 residues. CDR1 and CDR2 from the germline V gene are LGHDT and YNNKEL (reference sequence). The CDR3 spells CASSQGTSGSGYTF. DNA for the CDR3: TGTGCCAGCAGCCAAGGAACGTCAGGGAGTGGCTACACCTTC.

This rearrangement joins TRBV5-1 to TRBJ1-3, with D possibly matching TRBD1 (5 bases). V was shortened by 3 bases and J by 0 bases, with 10 bases between the two germline ends. Germline lookup yields CDR1 SGHRS and CDR2 YFSETQ. There are 15 residues in the CDR3. CDR3 in DNA: TGCGCCAGCAGCTCCTCCCAGGGCTCTGGAAACACCATATATTTT. Translation: CASSSSQGSGNTIYF.

V and J are TRBV4-1 and TRBJ2-5; tentatively, D is TRBD1 (6 bases). The CDR3 sequence is 17 residues long. Between the trimmed V and J ends, which lost 1 base and 7 bases, there was a span of 22 bases. Looked up from germline, CDR1 is MGHRA and CDR2 is YSYEKL. This CDR3 reads CASSQANTQGLRGTQYF. CDR3 nucleotide sequence: TGCGCCAGCAGCCAAGCCAACACCCAGGGGCTTCGGGGGACCCAGTACTTC.

The V gene is TRBV7-2, the J gene TRBJ2-1; 8 bases are shared with TRBD2. CDR3 length: 16 amino acids. The V gene's germline CDR1 is SGHTA and CDR2 FQGNSA. V was pared by 2 bases and J by 7 bases, with 10 bases of the junction left unmatched. The CDR3 reads CASSLRPAGVGNEQFF. CDR3 in DNA: TGTGCCAGCAGCTTACGTCCAGCGGGGGTGGGGAATGAGCAGTTCTTC.

This rearrangement joins TRBV7-2 to TRBJ2-5, with 14 positions matching TRBD2. This CDR3 has 16 residues. The J segment lost 7 bases and the V segment lost 5 bases, leaving 9 bases of the junction unmatched. In germline, CDR1 is SGHTA, CDR2 FQGNSA. CDR3 protein: CASSPRLAGGAGTQYF. In nucleotides, the CDR3 is TGTGCCAGCAGCCCCCGACTAGCGGGGGGGGCGGGGACCCAGTACTTC.

The rearrangement uses TRBV5-8 and TRBJ1-1, with D possibly matching TRBD1 (5 bases). Per the germline V gene, CDR1 is SGHTS and CDR2 is YDEGEE. This CDR3 has 14 amino acids. The V end was cut by 4 bases, the J end by 1 base, with 11 bases between. This CDR3 reads CASSLGRENTEAFF. CDR3 DNA: TGTGCCAGCAGCCTGGGACGGGAGAACACTGAAGCTTTCTTT.

This chain uses TRBV5-1 with TRBJ1-4; 9 bases map to TRBD1. Per the germline V gene, CDR1 is SGHRS and CDR2 is YFSETQ. The junction had 9 bases not matched to a gene; V was cut back by 2 bases and J by 7 bases. The CDR3 spans 16 residues. This chain's CDR3 is CASSLLDRGSGEKLFF. The CDR3 region has the DNA TGCGCCAGCAGCTTATTGGACAGGGGTTCTGGTGAAAAACTGTTTTTT.

The chain uses TRBV10-3 and TRBJ1-1; D is undetermined. CDR1 and CDR2 from the germline V gene are ENHRY and SYGVKD. This CDR3 contains 13 residues. V shed 0 bases and J shed 10 bases, with 12 bases lying between them. CDR3 residues: CAISESSQSSAFF. CDR3 nucleotides: TGTGCCATCAGTGAGTCAAGTCAGTCCTCAGCTTTCTTT.

The gene calls are TRBV6-1 and TRBJ2-1; D may be TRBD2 (6 bases). The CDR3 extends over 16 amino acids. In germline, CDR1 is MNHNS, CDR2 SASEGT. V dropped 0 bases and J dropped 5 bases, with 14 bases sitting between them. The CDR3 reads CASSEAATRPHNEQFF. The CDR3 nucleotides are TGTGCCAGCAGTGAAGCTGCGACTAGGCCCCACAATGAGCAGTTCTTC.

The rearrangement links TRBV6-5 to TRBJ2-7; D gene uncertain. Germline assignment: CDR1 MNHEY and CDR2 SVGAGI. V was clipped by 2 bases and J by 5 bases, with 4 bases between them. The CDR3 is 11 residues long. CDR3: CASSYLDEQYF. CDR3 nucleotides: TGTGCCAGCAGTTACCTCGACGAGCAGTACTTC.

The V gene is TRBV5-4, the J gene TRBJ2-1; 9 bases agree with TRBD2. Germline V gene data show CDR1 as SGHNT and CDR2 as YYREEE (reference sequence). The CDR3 length is 18 residues. V gave up 0 bases and J gave up 3 bases; unmatched junction bases: 10. The CDR3 DNA follows: TGTGCCAGCAGCTTGGATCCTAGCGGGACGGTAGTCTACAATGAGCAGTTCTTC. Translation: CASSLDPSGTVVYNEQFF.

This clone was detected once. The chain joins TRBV9 to TRBJ2-7; a weak D match, TRBD1 (5 bases). There are 14 residues in the CDR3. The V gene lost 1 base and the J gene lost 2 bases, with 10 bases spanning the gap. The germline CDR1 and CDR2 sequences are SGDLS and YYNGEE. CDR3 DNA sequence: TGTGCCAGCAGCGTACTGGACACAACCTACGAGCAGTACTTC. It encodes CASSVLDTTYEQYF.

The rearrangement uses TRBV7-9 and TRBJ2-1; 9 bases align to TRBD2. The junction had 5 bases not matched to a gene; V was cut back by 5 bases and J by 6 bases. CDR1 and CDR2 (germline): SEHNR, FQNEAQ (reference sequence). The CDR3 is 14 amino acids. The CDR3 coding sequence is TGTGCCAGCAGCAAAAGCGGGGGGCCCAATGAGCAGTTCTTC. Translating it yields CASSKSGGPNEQFF.

The chain combines TRBV5-1 with TRBJ2-1, with TRBD2 matching over 10 bases. Trimming cost V 0 bases and J 6 bases; bases outside gene matches: 9. CDR1 is SGHRS, CDR2 YFSETQ, per germline. The CDR3 totals 17 residues. The CDR3 region is CASSLVLAGEVGNEQFF. The DNA for the CDR3 is TGCGCCAGCAGCTTGGTTCTAGCGGGAGAGGTCGGCAATGAGCAGTTCTTC. Looking up the rest from reference TRBV5-1 and TRBJ2-1 gives the full variable domain: KAGVTQTPRYLIKTRGQQVTLSCSPISGHRSVSWYQQTPGQGLQFLFEYFSETQRNKGNFPGRFSGRQFSNSRSEMNVSTLELGDSALYLCASSLVLAGEVGNEQFFGPGTRLTVL.

The chain recombines TRBV14 with TRBJ1-6, with no clear D. Trimming cost V 5 bases and J 9 bases, with 8 bases left between them. Germline CDR1 SGHDN, CDR2 FVKESK. This CDR3 region has 12 residues. The CDR3 spells CASSWRTSPLHF. As DNA, the CDR3 is TGTGCCAGCAGCTGGCGGACTTCACCCCTCCACTTT. Looking up the rest from reference TRBV14 and TRBJ1-6 gives the full variable domain: EAGVTQFPSHSVIEKGQTVTLRCDPISGHDNLYWYRRVMGKEIKFLLHFVKESKQDESGMPNNRFLAERTGGTYSTLKVQPAELEDSGVYFCASSWRTSPLHFGNGTRLTVT.

The rearrangement uses TRBV28 and TRBJ2-7; D is uncertain. The germline CDR1 and CDR2 sequences are MDHEN and SYDVKM. Trimming cost V 5 bases and J 4 bases, with 21 bases left between them. The CDR3 is 16 residues long. CDR3 sequence (DNA): TGTGCCAGCAGTGCCCCCTGGCCTTCGGTACCTTACGAGCAGTACTTC. Amino acid sequence: CASSAPWPSVPYEQYF.

This clone was seen at least ten times. The V and J genes are TRBV6-9 and TRBJ1-5; 7 nucleotides line up with TRBD1. Germline loops: CDR1 MNHGY, CDR2 SVAAGI. Trimming took 4 bases from V and 3 from J; bases not matched to a gene: 15. CDR3 size: 18 residues. In DNA form, the CDR3 reads TGTGCCAGCAGTTTAAATCGGACAGGTGCCTCCCACAATCAGCCCCAGCATTTT. Protein: CASSLNRTGASHNQPQHF.